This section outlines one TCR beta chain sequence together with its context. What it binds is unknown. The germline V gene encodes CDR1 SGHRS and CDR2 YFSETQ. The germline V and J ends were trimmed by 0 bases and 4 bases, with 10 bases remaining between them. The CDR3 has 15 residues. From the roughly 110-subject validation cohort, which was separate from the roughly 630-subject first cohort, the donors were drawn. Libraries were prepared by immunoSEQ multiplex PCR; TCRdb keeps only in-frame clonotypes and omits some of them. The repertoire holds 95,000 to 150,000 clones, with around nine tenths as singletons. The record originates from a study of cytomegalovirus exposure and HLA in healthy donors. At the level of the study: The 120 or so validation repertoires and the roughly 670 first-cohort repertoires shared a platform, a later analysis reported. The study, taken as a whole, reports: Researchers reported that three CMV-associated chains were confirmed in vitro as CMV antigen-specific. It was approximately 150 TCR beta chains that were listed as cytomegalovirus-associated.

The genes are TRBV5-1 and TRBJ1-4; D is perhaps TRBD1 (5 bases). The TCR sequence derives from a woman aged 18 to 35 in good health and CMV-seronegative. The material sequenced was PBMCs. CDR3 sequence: CASSLEGRVNEKLFF. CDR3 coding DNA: TGCGCCAGCAGCTTGGAGGGCAGGGTTAATGAAAAACTGTTTTTT. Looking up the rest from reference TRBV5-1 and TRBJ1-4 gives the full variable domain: KAGVTQTPRYLIKTRGQQVTLSCSPISGHRSVSWYQQTPGQGLQFLFEYFSETQRNKGNFPGRFSGRQFSNSRSEMNVSTLELGDSALYLCASSLEGRVNEKLFFGSGTQLSVL.